This T cell receptor beta chain was recovered during a study of blood T cells in healthy people across ages. A second PCR of roughly 7 to 11 cycles used a sample-barcoded 5' primer and a J-beta primer mix. TCRdb itself ran the 5' RACE reads through MiXCR, one entry per CDR3 protein. The sample has 710,000 or so distinct CDR3 sequences, about a third seen once. The length of the CDR3 is 14 residues. CDR1 is MNHNY, CDR2 SVGAGI, per germline (reference sequence). Trimming left V 5 bases short and J 6 bases short, with 13 bases between. The specimen sequenced was blood. The receptor was isolated from a woman older than 75 in good health. This chain joins TRBV6-6 and TRBJ1-4; no clear D. The CDR3 nucleotides read TGTGCCAGCAGTGACGCCTCGGGTTATGAAAAACTGTTTTTT. It specifies CASSDASGYEKLFF.